This TCR beta chain emerged from a study of cytomegalovirus exposure and HLA in healthy donors listed by TCRdb under 2017. Background for the entire study: The 500 to 800 repertoires of the first cohort and the 95 to 150 validation repertoires were produced on the same platform, according to a later analysis. The study aimed to test whether signatures of past pathogen exposure could be identified by cataloging public T cell receptors. The study combined high-throughput TCR immunosequencing, statistical association of individual TCRs with disease status, and machine learning to predict cytomegalovirus infection status. A separate validation cohort of more than 100 different subjects was used in addition to the 666-subject first cohort.

The investigation overall reported the following: According to the authors, the approach could potentially be generalized to other disease states and immunological phenotypes. The validation cohort had no HLA typing available for a later analysis, so co-occurrence within that cohort was assessed over all 120 or so repertoires. Most TCR sequences were seen in very few donors, while some public TCRs were found in many individuals. Of the cluster scores, approximately 95% were above 0 in a later analysis, which found that TCRs clustered in the first cohort also tended to co-occur in the 95 to 150 validation repertoires. In vitro tests confirmed that a few of the cytomegalovirus-associated TCR beta chains recognize cytomegalovirus antigens. In the study, some 180 TCR beta chains were listed as associated with cytomegalovirus. In both the original and validation cohorts, the classifier was reported to diagnose cytomegalovirus status with high specificity and sensitivity.

V gives up 1 base and J gives up 8 bases, and the segment between their germline ends measures 9 bases. The germline V gene yields SGHRS for CDR1 and YFSETQ for CDR2. The CDR3 contains 12 residues, cysteine and phenylalanine counted. The only DNA kept is the CDR3, 36 bases in frame from the first base. The donors were included in the validation cohort of around 120 subjects, a group kept apart from the roughly 690-subject first cohort. About this clone: What this receptor recognizes is not known. The record has no base qualities; no much larger clone is one base away.

The method was the immunoSEQ multiplex PCR assay. The study's processing was this. A statistical classification framework was built to diagnose cytomegalovirus status from the catalog of TCR beta chain sequences. TCRdb re-hosts the immuneACCESS table, in-frame sequences only. Its copies lack some clones; in the studies checked, an unresolved V gene accounts for under half of them, and the cause for the rest is not known. That table furnishes V, J and clone size, whereas the DNA furnished D and trimming. Across this sample there are just under 150,000 clones, with roughly 90% seen only once. The ten most abundant clones make up roughly 4.8% of the sample.

The sequence was obtained from a young man in good health and CMV-seropositive. Material for sequencing was PBMCs. This chain is built from TRBV5-1 and TRBJ1-2, with the D gene call left open. The CDR3 has the sequence CASSLSVEGYTF. The DNA is TGCGCCAGCAGCTTGAGTGTGGAGGGCTACACCTTC.